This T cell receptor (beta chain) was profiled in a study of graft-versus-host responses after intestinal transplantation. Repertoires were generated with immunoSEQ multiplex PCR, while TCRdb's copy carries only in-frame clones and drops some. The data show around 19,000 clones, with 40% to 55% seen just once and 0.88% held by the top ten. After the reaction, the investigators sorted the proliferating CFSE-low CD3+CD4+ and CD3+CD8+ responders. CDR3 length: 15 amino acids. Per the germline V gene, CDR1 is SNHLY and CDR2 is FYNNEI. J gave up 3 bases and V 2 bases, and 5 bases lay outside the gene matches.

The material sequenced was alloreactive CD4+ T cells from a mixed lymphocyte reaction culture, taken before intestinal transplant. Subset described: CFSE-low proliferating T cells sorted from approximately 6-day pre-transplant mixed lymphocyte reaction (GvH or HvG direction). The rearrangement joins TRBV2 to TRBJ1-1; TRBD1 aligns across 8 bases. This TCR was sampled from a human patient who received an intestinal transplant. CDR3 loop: CASSERTGLYTEAFF. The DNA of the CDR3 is TGTGCCAGCAGTGAACGGACAGGGTTGTACACTGAAGCTTTCTTT.